This T cell receptor (beta chain) came from a study of blood T cell repertoires in COVID-19 (dated by TCRdb to the early 2020s). Broadly, across the study: Samples covering the acute and convalescent phases of COVID-19 were provided by collaborators in the United States, Italy and Spain. The prospective study material was composed of cDNA or gDNA derived from T cells, B-cell-depleted T cells, or PBMCs. Subjects who had been exposed to COVID-19, were actively infected with it, or had recovered from it provided the deeply sampled blood TCRbeta repertoires that made up the dataset. The repertoires were released in a freely available public database meant as a resource for research on the immune response to SARS-CoV-2. The samples were drawn from two sources: the first 160 participants of the ongoing ImmuneRACE study, and approximately 1,300 subjects contributed by 6 global collaborators. Nearly every sample came with metadata listing a de-identified subject ID, COVID-19 status, age in years and sex. Where available, HLA class I and class II types were taken from metadata supplied by the sample provider and were not determined by assay-based typing.

Each collaborating institution followed its own protocols to collect whole blood in K2EDTA tubes. For TCRbeta analysis, collaborator samples were shipped as frozen whole blood, as isolated PBMCs, or as DNA extracted from either sample type. About this clone itself: There is no known antigen for this receptor. Base quality data are lacking; no much larger clone is found one base away.

The paper's findings and limits, for the study overall: The quantity of clinical and demographic metadata differed by source and by participant and was supplied without curation.

TCRbeta CDR3 regions were amplified from genomic DNA using the immunoSEQ Assay, a bias-controlled multiplex PCR. Per the authors' processing: Within the assay, amplification of reference gene primers was used to estimate how many nucleated cells each sample contained. To quantify the absolute abundance of each unique TCRbeta CDR3 rearrangement, sequence reads were collapsed and filtered. For each sample, productive Simpson clonality was calculated as the square root of Simpson's diversity index across productive rearrangements. Held by TCRdb, this immuneACCESS table contains in-frame sequences only and omits some clones. Under half of the omission traces to an unresolved V gene where checked; the cause of the rest is unknown. The V and J calls and the clone size are those of that table, but D and trimming were determined from the DNA. The sample yields approximately 130,000 clones; around 86% were counted once. The ten largest clonotypes hold 9.7% of the sample.

The CDR3 runs 16 amino acids, cysteine and phenylalanine included. The read is trimmed to its CDR3 DNA, 48 bases read in frame from base 1. CDR1 and CDR2 are read off the germline V gene (reference sequence) as SEHNR and FQNEAQ. The junction carries 21 bases between V and J, which are trimmed by 2 bases and 13 bases respectively. The receptor's source is a man between 35 and 55 years old with active or convalescent COVID-19. The chain uses TRBV7-9 and TRBJ1-6; the D gene assignment is ambiguous. Sequenced input: peripheral blood. The DNA reads as follows: TGTGCCAGCAGCTTAATTATCACAAGCTCTATGAGGCCCCTCCACTTT. Its product reads: CASSLIITSSMRPLHF.